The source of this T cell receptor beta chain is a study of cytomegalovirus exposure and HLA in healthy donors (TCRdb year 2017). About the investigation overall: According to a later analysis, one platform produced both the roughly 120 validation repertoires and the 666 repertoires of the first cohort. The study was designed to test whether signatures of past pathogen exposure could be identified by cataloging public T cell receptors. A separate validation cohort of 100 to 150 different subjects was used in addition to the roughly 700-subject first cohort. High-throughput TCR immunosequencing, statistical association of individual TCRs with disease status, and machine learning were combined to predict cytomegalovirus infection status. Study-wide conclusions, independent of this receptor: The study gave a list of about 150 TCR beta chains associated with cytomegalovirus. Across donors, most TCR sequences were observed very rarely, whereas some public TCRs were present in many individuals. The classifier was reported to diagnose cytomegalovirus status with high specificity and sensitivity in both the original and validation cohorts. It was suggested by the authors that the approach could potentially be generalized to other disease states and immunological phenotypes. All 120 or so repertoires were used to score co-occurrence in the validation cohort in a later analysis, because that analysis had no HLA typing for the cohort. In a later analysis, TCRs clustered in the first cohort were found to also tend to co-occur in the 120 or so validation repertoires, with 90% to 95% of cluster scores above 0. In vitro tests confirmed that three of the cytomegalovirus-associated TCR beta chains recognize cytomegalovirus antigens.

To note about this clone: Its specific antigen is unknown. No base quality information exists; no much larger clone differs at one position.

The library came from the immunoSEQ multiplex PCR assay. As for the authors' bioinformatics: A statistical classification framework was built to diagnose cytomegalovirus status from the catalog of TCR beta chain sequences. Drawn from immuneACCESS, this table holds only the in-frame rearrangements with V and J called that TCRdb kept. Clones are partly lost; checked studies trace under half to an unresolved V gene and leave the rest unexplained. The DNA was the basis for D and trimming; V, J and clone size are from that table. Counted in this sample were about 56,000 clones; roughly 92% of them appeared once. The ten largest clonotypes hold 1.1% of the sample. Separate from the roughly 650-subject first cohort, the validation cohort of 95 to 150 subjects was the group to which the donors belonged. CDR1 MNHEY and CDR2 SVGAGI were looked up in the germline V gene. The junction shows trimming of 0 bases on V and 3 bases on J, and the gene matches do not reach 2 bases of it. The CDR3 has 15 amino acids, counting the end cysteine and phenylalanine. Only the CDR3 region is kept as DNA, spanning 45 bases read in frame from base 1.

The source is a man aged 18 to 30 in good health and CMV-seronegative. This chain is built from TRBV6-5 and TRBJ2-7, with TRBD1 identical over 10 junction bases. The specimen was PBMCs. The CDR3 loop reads CASSYSTGGRYEQYF. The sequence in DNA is TGTGCCAGCAGTTACTCGACAGGGGGCCGCTACGAGCAGTACTTC.